This is a list of T cell receptor beta chains from one sample in a study of shared clonotypes between healthy human individuals. Some clones are missing from TCRdb's copy, which holds only in-frame ones; the method was immunoSEQ multiplex PCR. The sample contains approximately 1.9 million clones, 93% of which appear only once. The sequenced sample consisted of naive CD8+ T cells from PBMCs. These receptors were collected from a man aged 18 to 29 in good health. Some clones in this sample may be carry-over from other donors' samples. The CDR3 runs from the conserved cysteine through the conserved F or W. The size entry is marked missing in some rows and otherwise reads once, few, many or a size class.

j_call	clone_size	v_call	cdr3_length	cdr3_aa
TRBJ2-7	.	TRBV9	14	CASSVDGRAYEQYF
TRBJ1-1	.	TRBV7-8	15	CASSVTGMVNTEAFF
TRBJ1-5	few	TRBV30	14	CAWSWENSNQPQHF
TRBJ2-1	.	TRBV7-9	16	CASSPGTGRSYNEQFF
TRBJ1-2	.	TRBV28	17	CASSFMGQGAFGYGYTF
TRBJ2-7	.	TRBV5-1	14	CASSPGRSSYEQYF
TRBJ2-1	.	TRBV28	16	CASSLRGLGSYNEQFF
TRBJ2-1	.	TRBV6-5	15	CASSQGQGHRNEQFF
TRBJ2-7	.	TRBV27	14	CASSPDRMGGEQYF
TRBJ2-1	.	TRBV5-4	16	CASSLEITSAYNEQFF
TRBJ2-5	.	TRBV30	15	CAWSVYRGLGETQYF
TRBJ2-1	.	TRBV6-5	15	CASSFLAESPNEQFF
TRBJ2-7	.	TRBV6-5	15	CASSYSGQSAYEQYF
TRBJ2-3	.	TRBV27	15	CASTLDRGNTDTQYF
TRBJ2-2	.	TRBV9	13	CASSRSNTGELFF
TRBJ1-1	.	TRBV6-5	16	CASSLGQGLRNTEAFF
TRBJ2-4	.	TRBV9	16	CASSEAEGQGYGIQYF
TRBJ1-2	.	TRBV7-9	15	CASSWDRGQNYGYTF
TRBJ1-5	.	TRBV4-1	18	CASSQAKPPRPFGQPQHF
TRBJ2-1	.	TRBV18	14	CASSRSRGDNEQFF
TRBJ1-1	once	TRBV7-9	13	CASSLGLKTEAFF
TRBJ1-2	.	TRBV2	15	CASSEGRGTAYGYTF
TRBJ2-7	.	TRBV28	14	CASSHLGRDYEQYF
TRBJ2-1	.	TRBV7-9	16	CASSPKTSDGTGEQFF
TRBJ1-1	.	TRBV29-1	14	CSVVVRLMNTEAFF
TRBJ2-6	.	TRBV27	15	CASSLRGAGANVLTF